This TCR beta chain was captured in a study of cytomegalovirus exposure and HLA in healthy donors. The PCR used 60 Vbeta and 13 Jbeta primers. Sequencing used immunoSEQ multiplex PCR; TCRdb keeps in-frame clones, though not all of them. The profile covers fewer than 130,000 clones, with roughly 86% appearing a single time and less than 2% taken by the ten largest. CDR3 length: 15 amino acids. CDR1 MDHEN and CDR2 SYDVKM come from the germline V gene. Trimming at V came to 3 bases and at J to 3 bases, leaving 4 bases not matched to a gene. The sequence was obtained from a middle-aged man in good health and CMV-seronegative. The chain joins TRBV28 to TRBJ1-1; 10 bases are a match to TRBD1. The material sequenced was PBMCs. The CDR3 is CASSFAGTGDTEAFF. In nucleotides, the CDR3 is TGTGCCAGCAGTTTTGCCGGGACAGGGGACACTGAAGCTTTCTTT. The whole variable domain, filled in from reference TRBV28 and TRBJ1-1, reads DVKVTQSSRYLVKRTGEKVFLECVQDMDHENMFWYRQDPGLGLRLIYFSYDVKMKEKGDIPEGYSVSREKKERFSLILESASTNQTSMYLCASSFAGTGDTEAFFGQGTRLTVV.